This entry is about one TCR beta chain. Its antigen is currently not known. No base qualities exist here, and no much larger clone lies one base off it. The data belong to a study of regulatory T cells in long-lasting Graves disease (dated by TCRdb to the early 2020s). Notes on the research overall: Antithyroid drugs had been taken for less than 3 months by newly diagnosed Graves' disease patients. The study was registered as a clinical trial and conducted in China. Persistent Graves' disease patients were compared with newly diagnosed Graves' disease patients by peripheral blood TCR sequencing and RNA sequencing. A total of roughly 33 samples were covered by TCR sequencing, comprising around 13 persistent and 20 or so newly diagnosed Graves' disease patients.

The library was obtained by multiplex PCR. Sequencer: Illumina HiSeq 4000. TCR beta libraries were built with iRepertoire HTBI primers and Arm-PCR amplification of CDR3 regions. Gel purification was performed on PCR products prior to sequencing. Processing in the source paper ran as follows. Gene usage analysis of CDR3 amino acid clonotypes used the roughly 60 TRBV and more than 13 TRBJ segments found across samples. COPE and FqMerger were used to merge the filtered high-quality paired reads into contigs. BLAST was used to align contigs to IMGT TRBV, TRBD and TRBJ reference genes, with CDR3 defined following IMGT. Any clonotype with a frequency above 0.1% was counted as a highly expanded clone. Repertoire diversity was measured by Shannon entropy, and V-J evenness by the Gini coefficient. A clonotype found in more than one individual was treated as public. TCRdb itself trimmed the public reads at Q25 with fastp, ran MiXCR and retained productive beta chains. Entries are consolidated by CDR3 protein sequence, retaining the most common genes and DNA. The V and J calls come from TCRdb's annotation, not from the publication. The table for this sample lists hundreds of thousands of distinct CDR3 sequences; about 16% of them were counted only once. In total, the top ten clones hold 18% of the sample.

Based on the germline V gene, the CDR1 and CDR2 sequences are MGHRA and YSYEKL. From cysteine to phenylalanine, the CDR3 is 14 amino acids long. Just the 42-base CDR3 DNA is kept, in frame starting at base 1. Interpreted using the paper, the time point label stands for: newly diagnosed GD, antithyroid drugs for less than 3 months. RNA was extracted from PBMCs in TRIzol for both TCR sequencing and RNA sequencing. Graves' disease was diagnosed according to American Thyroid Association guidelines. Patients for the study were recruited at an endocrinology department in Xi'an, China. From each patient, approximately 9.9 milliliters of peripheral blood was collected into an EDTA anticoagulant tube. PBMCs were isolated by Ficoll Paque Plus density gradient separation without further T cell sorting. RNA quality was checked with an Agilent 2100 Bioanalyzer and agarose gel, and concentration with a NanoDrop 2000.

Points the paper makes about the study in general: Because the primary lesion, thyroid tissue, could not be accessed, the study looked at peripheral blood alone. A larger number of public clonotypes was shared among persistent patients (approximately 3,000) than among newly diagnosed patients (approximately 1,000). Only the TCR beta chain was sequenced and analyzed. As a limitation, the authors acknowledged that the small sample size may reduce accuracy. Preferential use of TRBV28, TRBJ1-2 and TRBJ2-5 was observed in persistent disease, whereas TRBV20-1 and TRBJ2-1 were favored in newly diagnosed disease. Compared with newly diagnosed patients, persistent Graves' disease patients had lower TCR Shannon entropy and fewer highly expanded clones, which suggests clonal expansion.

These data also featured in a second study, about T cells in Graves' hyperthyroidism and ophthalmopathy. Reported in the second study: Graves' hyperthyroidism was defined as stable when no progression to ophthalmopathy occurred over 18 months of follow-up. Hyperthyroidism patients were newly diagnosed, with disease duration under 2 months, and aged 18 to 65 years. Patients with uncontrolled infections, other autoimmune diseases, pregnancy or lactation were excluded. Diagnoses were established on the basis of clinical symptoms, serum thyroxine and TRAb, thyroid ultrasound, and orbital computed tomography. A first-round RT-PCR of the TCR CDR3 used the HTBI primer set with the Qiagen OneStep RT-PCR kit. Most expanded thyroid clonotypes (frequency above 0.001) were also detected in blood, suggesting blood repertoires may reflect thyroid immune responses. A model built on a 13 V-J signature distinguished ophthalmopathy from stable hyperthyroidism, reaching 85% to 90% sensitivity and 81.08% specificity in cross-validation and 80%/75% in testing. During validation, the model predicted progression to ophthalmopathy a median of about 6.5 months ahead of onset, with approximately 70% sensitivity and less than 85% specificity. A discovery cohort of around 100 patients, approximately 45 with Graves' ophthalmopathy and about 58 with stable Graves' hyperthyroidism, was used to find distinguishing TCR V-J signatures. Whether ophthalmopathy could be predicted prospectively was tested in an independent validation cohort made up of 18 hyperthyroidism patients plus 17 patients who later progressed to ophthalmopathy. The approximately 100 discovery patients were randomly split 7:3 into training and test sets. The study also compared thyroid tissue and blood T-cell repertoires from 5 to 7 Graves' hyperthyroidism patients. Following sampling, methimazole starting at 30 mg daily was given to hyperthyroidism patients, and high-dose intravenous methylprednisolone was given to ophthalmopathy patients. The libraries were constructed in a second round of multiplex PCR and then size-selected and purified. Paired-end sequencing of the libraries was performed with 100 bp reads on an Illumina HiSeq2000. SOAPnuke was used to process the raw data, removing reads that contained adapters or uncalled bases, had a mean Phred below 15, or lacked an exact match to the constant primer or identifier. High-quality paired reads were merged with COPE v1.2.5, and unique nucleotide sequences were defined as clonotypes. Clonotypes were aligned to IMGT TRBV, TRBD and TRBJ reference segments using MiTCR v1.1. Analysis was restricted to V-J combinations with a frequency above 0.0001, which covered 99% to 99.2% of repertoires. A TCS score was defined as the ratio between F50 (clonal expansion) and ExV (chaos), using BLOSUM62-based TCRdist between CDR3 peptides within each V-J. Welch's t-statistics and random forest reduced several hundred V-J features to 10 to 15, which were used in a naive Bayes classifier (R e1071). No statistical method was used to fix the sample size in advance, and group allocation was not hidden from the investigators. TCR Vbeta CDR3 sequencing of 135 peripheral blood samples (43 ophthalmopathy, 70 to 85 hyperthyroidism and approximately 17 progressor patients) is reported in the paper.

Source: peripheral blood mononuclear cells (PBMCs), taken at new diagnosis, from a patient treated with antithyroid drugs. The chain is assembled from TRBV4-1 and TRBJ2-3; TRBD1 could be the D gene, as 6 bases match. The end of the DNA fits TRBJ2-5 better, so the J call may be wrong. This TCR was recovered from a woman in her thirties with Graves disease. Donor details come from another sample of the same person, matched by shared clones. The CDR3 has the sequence CASSQAGVGKTQYF. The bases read TGCGCCAGCAGCCAAGCAGGGGTTGGCAAGACCCAGTACTTC.